The subject of this entry is one T cell receptor (beta chain). Its specificity is not known. Sequencing was performed with immunoSEQ multiplex PCR; in TCRdb, only in-frame clones are kept and a portion is missing. This table has some 110,000 clones, nearly 95% appearing once. The data derive from a study of T cell responses to AZD1222 COVID-19 vaccine. The V end lost 5 bases, the J end lost 0 bases, and 13 bases lay between the germline ends. The CDR3 has 15 amino acids. Germline values: CDR1 MDHEN, CDR2 SYDVKM. Study observations and caveats: Every sample of the repertoires postdated the peak T cell response. The donor cohort was predominantly white British with a female majority, and clonal diversity may have been underestimated.

The TCR sequence derives from an adult in good health. The sample was peripheral blood, taken on day 0 of AZD1222 vaccination. The V call is TRBV28, the J call TRBJ1-1; D ambiguous. DNA of the CDR3: TGTGCCAGCAGTGTGACGGGTAACATGAACACTGAAGCTTTCTTT. Encoded protein: CASSVTGNMNTEAFF. The full variable domain, in which reference TRBV28 and TRBJ1-1 provide the parts outside the CDR3, is DVKVTQSSRYLVKRTGEKVFLECVQDMDHENMFWYRQDPGLGLRLIYFSYDVKMKEKGDIPEGYSVSREKKERFSLILESASTNQTSMYLCASSVTGNMNTEAFFGQGTRLTVV.